One and the same sample provided the 29 T cell receptor beta chains below, sequenced in a study of cytomegalovirus exposure and HLA in healthy donors. In the PCR, 60 Vbeta and 13 Jbeta primers were used. Libraries were prepared by immunoSEQ multiplex PCR; TCRdb keeps only in-frame clonotypes and omits some of them. The sample has about 120,000 clones, 74% seen once. Sequenced input: PBMCs. Receptors originate from a woman aged 45-59 years in good health and CMV-seropositive.

This chain connects TRBV11-2 to TRBJ1-2; no reliable D call. The ends were cut back, 5 bases at V and 0 bases at J, with 7 bases in the middle. The CDR3 runs 13 residues. Germline CDR1 reads SGHAT; CDR2 reads FQNNGV. The CDR3 sequence: CASSHEANYGYTF. The CDR3 DNA sequence: TGTGCCAGCAGCCACGAGGCTAACTATGGCTACACCTTC.

The chain recombines TRBV29-1 with TRBJ1-1, with 9 bases fitting TRBD1. The CDR3 consists of 10 residues. Germline V gene data show CDR1 as SQVTM and CDR2 as ANQGSEA. With 7 bases clipped from V and 8 bases from J, the junction kept 2 bases outside the gene matches. The CDR3 bases are TGCAGCGGGGGGACAGGGGAAGCTTTCTTT. Encoded protein: CSGGTGEAFF.

V and J are TRBV5-1 and TRBJ2-7, with D hard to call. Trimming removed 1 base from V and 2 bases from J, with 7 bases in between. The CDR3 is 13 residues long. The germline V gene encodes CDR1 SGHRS and CDR2 YFSETQ. CDR3 residues: CASSLLETYEQYF. The CDR3 bases are TGCGCCAGCAGCTTGCTTGAGACCTACGAGCAGTACTTC.

This clone has more than one count but fewer than ten. This chain links TRBV6-1 with TRBJ1-1, with TRBD1 identical over 8 bases. CDR3 size: 15 residues. J gave up 4 bases and V 4 bases, and 8 bases lay outside the gene matches. Germline V gene sequence: CDR1 MNHNS, CDR2 SASEGT. In nucleotides, the CDR3 is TGTGCCAGCAGTGGGGACAGGTCAAGGGGCACTGAAGCTTTCTTT. Translated: CASSGDRSRGTEAFF.

The chain employs TRBV4-3 and TRBJ1-5; D not resolved. V was trimmed by 0 bases and J by 2 bases, leaving 14 bases between them. Germline CDR1 is LGHNA and CDR2 is YSLEER. This CDR3 spans 17 amino acids. The CDR3 loop reads CASSQDLRPSGNQPQHF. CDR3 DNA: TGCGCCAGCAGCCAAGATCTTCGGCCTAGCGGCAATCAGCCCCAGCATTTT.

V and J are TRBV7-2 and TRBJ2-7, with D perhaps TRBD2 (5 bases). The CDR3 runs to 15 residues. Trimming took 5 bases from V and 0 from J, leaving 14 bases between them. Germline V gene data show CDR1 as SGHTA and CDR2 as FQGNSA. CDR3: CASSAIGGGSYEQYF. The CDR3 coding sequence is TGTGCCAGCAGCGCTATAGGCGGAGGCTCCTACGAGCAGTACTTC.

The genes are TRBV4-1 and TRBJ2-3; 10 bases align to TRBD2. The germline gives CDR1 MGHRA, CDR2 YSYEKL. After removal of 0 bases from V and 5 bases from J, the junction contained 17 bases not matched to a gene. This CDR3 has 20 residues. The CDR3 region is CASSQEVVVGAGGRRDTQYF. The CDR3 DNA is TGCGCCAGCAGCCAAGAGGTCGTTGTCGGAGCGGGGGGGCGAAGAGATACGCAGTATTTT.

The chain combines TRBV10-1 with TRBJ2-2; tentative D call: TRBD1 (6 bases). The germline V and J ends were trimmed by 6 bases and 6 bases, with 14 bases remaining between them. CDR3 length equals 14 residues. Looked up from germline, CDR1 is WNHNN and CDR2 is SYGVQD (reference sequence). The CDR3 protein is CASRATGLAGELFF. As DNA, the CDR3 is TGCGCCAGCAGGGCTACAGGGTTGGCCGGGGAGCTGTTTTTT.

A single count supports this clone. The J gene is TRBJ1-6, the V gene TRBV28; D is perhaps TRBD1 (5 bases). CDR1 MDHEN and CDR2 SYDVKM come from the germline V gene. The CDR3 sequence is 14 residues long. V lost 3 bases and J lost 9, with 12 bases in between. The CDR3 spells CASSFIQGRSPLHF. The CDR3 DNA is TGTGCCAGCAGTTTTATCCAGGGTCGTTCACCCCTCCACTTT.

The chain is built from TRBV6-5 and TRBJ1-6; D unresolved. The CDR3 runs to 13 residues. The V gene's germline CDR1 is MNHEY and CDR2 SVGAGI. The V end was cut by 7 bases, the J end by 8 bases, with 12 bases between. The CDR3 nucleotides read TGTGCCAGCATGACGGGAAGGGATTCACCCCTCCACTTT. Translation: CASMTGRDSPLHF.

The chain recombines TRBV6-5 with TRBJ2-5; 9 bases map to TRBD1. This CDR3 contains 16 residues. Germline V lookup: CDR1 MNHEY, CDR2 SVGAGI. The ends lost 4 bases at V and 5 bases at J; junction bases unmatched: 11. CDR3 coding DNA: TGTGCCAGCAGTTTTACCGGGACAGGGTATCGGGAGACCCAGTACTTC. Its protein is CASSFTGTGYRETQYF.

In this sample, this clone turned up a few times. The chain carries TRBV29-1 and TRBJ1-2, with 12 bases aligning to TRBD1. The germline CDR1 and CDR2 sequences are SQVTM and ANQGSEA. V dropped 6 bases and J dropped 7; count of bases not matched to a gene: 6. There are 13 residues in the CDR3. The DNA of the CDR3 is TGCAGCGTGAGGGGGACAGGGGGCGTTGGCTACACCTTC. This codes for CSVRGTGGVGYTF.

The rearrangement joins TRBV5-4 to TRBJ2-2; 16 nucleotides match TRBD2. The CDR3 length is 18 residues. Germline assignment: CDR1 SGHNT and CDR2 YYREEE (reference sequence). V shed 4 bases and J 6 bases; nucleotides not matched to a gene: 9. The CDR3 region has the DNA TGTGCCAGCAGCGGGGGACTAGCGGGAGGGATGGAGGCCGGGGAGCTGTTTTTT. Its translation: CASSGGLAGGMEAGELFF.

The V gene is TRBV7-2, the J gene TRBJ2-3; D gene uncertain. Germline CDR1 and CDR2: SGHTA and FQGNSA. V was shortened by 1 base and J by 4 bases, with 6 bases between the two germline ends. This CDR3 comprises 13 residues. CDR3 loop: CASSLDRADTQYF. The CDR3 DNA is TGTGCCAGCAGCTTAGATCGAGCAGATACGCAGTATTTT. Together with reference TRBV7-2 and TRBJ2-3, the CDR3 gives the full variable domain: GAGVSQSPSNKVTEKGKDVELRCDPISGHTALYWYRQSLGQGLEFLIYFQGNSAPDKSGLPSDRFSAERTGGSVSTLTIQRTQQEDSAVYLCASSLDRADTQYFGPGTRLTVL.

The chain links TRBV5-6 to TRBJ2-1, with TRBD2 identical over 8 bases. V lost 0 bases, J lost 9 bases, and 5 bases stayed unmatched. In germline, CDR1 is SGHDT, CDR2 YYEEEE. CDR3 length equals 14 residues. CDR3: CASSLVAGYAEQFF. In DNA form, the CDR3 reads TGTGCCAGCAGCTTGGTAGCGGGGTATGCTGAGCAGTTCTTC.

The chain employs TRBV5-1 and TRBJ1-5; possible D gene TRBD1, 5 bases. The CDR3 has 15 residues. Germline assignment: CDR1 SGHRS and CDR2 YFSETQ. V was pared by 1 base and J by 7 bases, with 15 bases between. CDR3 coding DNA: TGCGCCAGCAGCTTGTCCCCGGCGGGGGAGCAGCCCCAGCATTTT. Translating gives CASSLSPAGEQPQHF.

The chain couples TRBV4-2 to TRBJ1-2, with 7 nucleotides matching TRBD1. The CDR3 loop spans 15 amino acids. Looked up from germline, CDR1 is LGHNA and CDR2 is YNFKEQ. Trimming at V came to 3 bases and at J to 2 bases, leaving 6 bases not matched to a gene. The CDR3 sequence: CASSQGAQGNYGYTF. DNA for the CDR3: TGTGCCAGCAGCCAGGGGGCACAGGGGAACTATGGCTACACCTTC.

The gene calls are TRBV23-1 and TRBJ2-1; TRBD1 agrees at 8 bases. TRBV23-1 falls under the ORF class, with uncertain function. Trimming cost V 8 bases and J 8 bases; bases outside gene matches: 5. The CDR3 has 12 residues. The CDR3 region is CASAYRGDEQFF. CDR3 nucleotides: TGCGCCAGCGCGTACAGGGGGGATGAGCAGTTCTTC.

Points on this clone: At one end, the junction sequence differs from germline, possibly due to a read error. Other nucleotide sequences from this sample produce the same CDR3. The chain uses TRBV28 and TRBJ2-7; D call uncertain. Germline assignment: CDR1 MDHEN and CDR2 SYDVKM. The CDR3 sequence is 13 residues long. This CDR3 is CASSYSPAYEQYF. DNA of the CDR3: TGCGCCAGCAGTTACTCCCCTGCCTACGAGCAGTACTTC. Complete variable domain (other parts from reference TRBV28 and TRBJ2-7): DVKVTQSSRYLVKRTGEKVFLECVQDMDHENMFWYRQDPGLGLRLIYFSYDVKMKEKGDIPEGYSVSREKKERFSLILESASTNQTSMYLCASSYSPAYEQYFGPGTRLTVT.

The chain recombines TRBV28 with TRBJ2-5; D is possibly TRBD2 (6 bases). Per germline, CDR1 MDHEN and CDR2 SYDVKM. V was clipped by 1 base and J by 5 bases, with 8 bases between them. The CDR3 has 13 residues. The CDR3 DNA reads as TGTGCCAGCAGTTTATACGGAGGGGAGACCCAGTACTTC. The encoded protein is CASSLYGGETQYF.

About this clone: Additional DNA sequences in this sample encode the identical CDR3. The chain couples TRBV7-2 to TRBJ2-2; TRBD1 might be the D (6 bases). The CDR3 is 13 amino acids. CDR1 and CDR2 from the germline V gene are SGHTA and FQGNSA. V was clipped by 5 bases and J by 4 bases, with 8 bases between them. The CDR3 DNA is TGTGCCAGCAGCCCACAGGGCACCGGGGAGCTGTTTTTT. This codes for CASSPQGTGELFF.

The J gene is TRBJ1-1, the V gene TRBV7-9, with 9 positions matching TRBD1. The CDR3 is 16 residues long. CDR1 SEHNR and CDR2 FQNEAQ come from the germline V gene (reference sequence). J gave up 1 base and V 5 bases, and 8 bases lay outside the gene matches. The CDR3 region is CASSHVPGQGNTEAFF. The CDR3, as DNA: TGTGCCAGCAGCCACGTACCGGGACAGGGGAACACTGAAGCTTTCTTT.

This clone was seen only a few times. The genes are TRBV20-1 and TRBJ2-3; the D is unclear. V was clipped by 2 bases and J by 2 bases, with 2 bases between them. This CDR3 spans 11 amino acids. Germline loops: CDR1 DFQATT, CDR2 SNEGSKA (reference sequence). The CDR3 DNA reads as TGCAGTGCTAGATACACAGATACGCAGTATTTT. It is translated as CSARYTDTQYF.

The chain combines TRBV5-6 with TRBJ1-1; the D is unclear. Per the germline V gene, CDR1 is SGHDT and CDR2 is YYEEEE. Trimming left V 1 base short and J 5 bases short, with 6 bases between. The CDR3 sequence is 12 residues long. The CDR3 DNA sequence: TGTGCCAGCAGCTTGCTACGGACTGAAGCTTTCTTT. Its protein product is CASSLLRTEAFF.

This clone was detected a few times. The rearrangement joins TRBV7-9 to TRBJ1-1; D remains ambiguous. CDR1 SEHNR and CDR2 FQNEAQ come from the germline V gene (reference sequence). V was shortened by 7 bases and J by 4 bases, with 19 bases between the two germline ends. The CDR3 covers 15 residues. The CDR3 nucleotides read TGTGCCAGCATCCTCTCGGGAGGCGCCGGCACTGAAGCTTTCTTT. Translation gives CASILSGGAGTEAFF.

This clone was counted between two and nine times. The V and J genes are TRBV19 and TRBJ1-5, with a weak D call TRBD1 (6 bases). Trimming took off 1 base at V and 2 bases at J, with 12 bases between the two ends. The CDR3 totals 16 residues. Germline V gene sequence: CDR1 LNHDA, CDR2 SQIVND (reference sequence). CDR3 loop: CASSIVPGVGNQPQHF. The CDR3 DNA sequence: TGTGCCAGTAGTATAGTTCCAGGGGTGGGCAATCAGCCCCAGCATTTT.

The chain is built from TRBV5-4 and TRBJ1-2, with 7 bases aligning to TRBD1. CDR1 SGHNT and CDR2 YYREEE come from the germline V gene (reference sequence). The CDR3 is made up of 15 amino acids. With V trimmed by 1 base and J by 8 bases, 11 bases remained unmatched. The CDR3 region has the DNA TGTGCCAGCAGCTTGTATAGTGAGGGGGCTGCGGGCTACACCTTC. Amino acid sequence: CASSLYSEGAAGYTF. The variable domain in full, completed from reference TRBV5-4 and TRBJ1-2, reads ETGVTQSPTHLIKTRGQQVTLRCSSQSGHNTVSWYQQALGQGPQFIFQYYREEENGRGNFPPRFSGLQFPNYSSELNVNALELDDSALYLCASSLYSEGAAGYTFGSGTRLTVV.

The genes are TRBV28 and TRBJ2-3; D not certain. The CDR3 covers 16 residues. Looked up from germline, CDR1 is MDHEN and CDR2 is SYDVKM. Trimming left V 8 bases short and J 0 bases short, with 18 bases between. The CDR3 coding sequence is TGTGCCAGCCTTCCTACTGTCGTCACTAGCACAGATACGCAGTATTTT. It specifies CASLPTVVTSTDTQYF. Full variable domain (remainder filled in from reference TRBV28 and TRBJ2-3): DVKVTQSSRYLVKRTGEKVFLECVQDMDHENMFWYRQDPGLGLRLIYFSYDVKMKEKGDIPEGYSVSREKKERFSLILESASTNQTSMYLCASLPTVVTSTDTQYFGPGTRLTVL.

The chain carries TRBV7-2 and TRBJ2-7; 7 bases map to TRBD2. Germline trimming cut 0 bases from V and 5 bases from J; bases unmatched to any gene: 4. Germline CDR1 reads SGHTA; CDR2 reads FQGNSA. The CDR3 has 14 residues. CDR3 DNA: TGTGCCAGCAGCTTAGCCCGCGGGGGACACGAGCAGTACTTC. This sequence encodes CASSLARGGHEQYF. The full variable domain, in which reference TRBV7-2 and TRBJ2-7 provide the parts outside the CDR3, is GAGVSQSPSNKVTEKGKDVELRCDPISGHTALYWYRQSLGQGLEFLIYFQGNSAPDKSGLPSDRFSAERTGGSVSTLTIQRTQQEDSAVYLCASSLARGGHEQYFGPGTRLTVT.